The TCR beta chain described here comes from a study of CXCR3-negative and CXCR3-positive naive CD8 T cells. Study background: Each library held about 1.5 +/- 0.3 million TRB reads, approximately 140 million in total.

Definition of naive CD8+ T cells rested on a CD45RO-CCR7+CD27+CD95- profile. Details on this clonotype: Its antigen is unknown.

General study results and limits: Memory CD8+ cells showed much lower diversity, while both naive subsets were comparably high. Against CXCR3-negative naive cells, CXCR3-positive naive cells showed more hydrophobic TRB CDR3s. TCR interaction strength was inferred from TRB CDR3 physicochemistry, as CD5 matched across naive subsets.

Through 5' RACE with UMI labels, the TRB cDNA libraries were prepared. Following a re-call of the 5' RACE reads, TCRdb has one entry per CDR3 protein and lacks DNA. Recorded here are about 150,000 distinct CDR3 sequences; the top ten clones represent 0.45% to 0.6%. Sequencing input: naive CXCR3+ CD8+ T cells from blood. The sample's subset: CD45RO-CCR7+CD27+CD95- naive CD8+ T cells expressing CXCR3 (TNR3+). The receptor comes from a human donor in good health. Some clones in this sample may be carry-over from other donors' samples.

The CDR3 sequence: CSVLPSGGTGELFF. This chain links TRBV29-1 with TRBJ2-2; TCRdb indicates TRBD2, and absent DNA this call remains unverified. CDR3 size: 14 residues. CDR1 is SQVTM, CDR2 ANQGSEA, per germline.